Listed here are 6 T cell receptor beta chains from one sample, sequenced in a study of radiotherapy plus CTLA-4 blockade in lung cancer. Generated by immunoSEQ multiplex PCR, the TCRdb table keeps only in-frame clones and is missing some. The profile shows 90,000 to 100,000 clones, 65% to 85% of them singletons. The source was peripheral blood, collected from a patient treated with radiotherapy plus ipilimumab. The receptors were sampled from a human donor with non-small cell lung cancer who had a partial response to radiotherapy plus ipilimumab. Some clones in this sample may be carry-over from other donors' samples.

The J gene is TRBJ1-6, the V gene TRBV5-5; D ambiguous. V was trimmed by 1 base and J by 10 bases, leaving 12 bases between them. Germline assignment: CDR1 SGHKS and CDR2 YYEKEE (reference sequence). This CDR3 spans 14 amino acids. CDR3 DNA: TGTGCCAGCAGCTTGTTGTCGGGGTGGTCACCCCTCCACTTT. Translated: CASSLLSGWSPLHF.

This clone has just a few counts. The chain couples TRBV7-3 to TRBJ2-2, with 7 bases that match TRBD1. V gave up 5 bases and J gave up 5 bases; unmatched junction bases: 8. The CDR3 is 15 residues long. Per the germline V gene, CDR1 is SGHTA and CDR2 is FQGTGA. CDR3 coding DNA: TGTGCCAGCAGCCCTACAGGGGATAGGACCGGGGAGCTGTTTTTT. Amino acid sequence: CASSPTGDRTGELFF.

V gene TRBV6-1 combines with J gene TRBJ2-7; TRBD2 aligns across 14 bases. This CDR3 region has 16 residues. The V and J ends lost 0 bases and 3 bases, in that order; junction bases with no gene match: 1. CDR1 is MNHNS and CDR2 is SASEGT in the germline V gene. CDR3: CASSEAGLAGGYEQYF. The DNA of the CDR3 is TGTGCCAGCAGTGAAGCAGGACTAGCGGGGGGCTACGAGCAGTACTTC.

This chain uses TRBV18 with TRBJ1-4; D is unclear. Germline CDR1 and CDR2: KGHSH and LQKENI. Trimming stripped 2 bases from V and 1 base from J, with 11 bases between. The CDR3 extends over 16 amino acids. The CDR3 region is CASSPIVGGTNEKLFF. The CDR3 bases are TGTGCCAGCTCACCAATAGTGGGAGGAACTAATGAAAAACTGTTTTTT.

The rearrangement links TRBV28 to TRBJ1-5; 7 bases are shared with TRBD1. The CDR3 covers 14 residues. The germline gives CDR1 MDHEN, CDR2 SYDVKM. V lost 7 bases, J lost 3 bases, and 6 bases stayed unmatched. The CDR3 DNA reads TGTGCCAGCAAGAGGGACAGAACCAATCAGCCCCAGCATTTT. As protein: CASKRDRTNQPQHF.

The chain employs TRBV7-9 and TRBJ1-5; D remains unclear. V dropped 2 bases and J dropped 7 bases, with 6 bases sitting between them. Per the germline V gene, CDR1 is SEHNR and CDR2 is FQNEAQ (reference sequence). The CDR3 consists of 12 residues. CDR3 nucleotide sequence: TGTGCCAGCAGCTTACCATCCCAGCCCCAGCATTTT. This encodes CASSLPSQPQHF.